Listed below are T cell receptor beta chains from one sample, sequenced in a study of control samples from healthy donors and cancer patients. The data were produced by immunoSEQ multiplex PCR, yet TCRdb's version contains in-frame clones alone and is incomplete. The data contain around 250,000 clones, over 75% of them singletons. The sample comprised PBMCs. Source of these receptors: a woman aged 55-69 years with lung cancer. Each CDR3 is given with its conserved first and last residue. A D gene is named only where the DNA matches it firmly. A row's size may be missing; if present it is once, few, many or a size class.

NA	TRBJ2-7	TRBD1	TRBV5-1	TGCGCCAGCAGTTCCGGGACAGGGGGGCTCGAGCAGTACTTC	CASSSGTGGLEQYF
NA	TRBJ1-5	TRBD1	TRBV24-1	TGTGCCACCAGCGCAGGGGGATCAGGCAATCAGCCCCAGCATTTT	CATSAGGSGNQPQHF
NA	TRBJ2-5	NA	TRBV10-3	TGTGCCATCAGTGCGTTGAACCAAGAGACCCAGTACTTC	CAISALNQETQYF
NA	TRBJ2-1	NA	TRBV4-2	TGTGCCAGCAGCCAAGCTGGGACCAGGGATGAGCAGTTCTTC	CASSQAGTRDEQFF
NA	TRBJ2-3	NA	TRBV6-6	TGTGCCAGCAGTTACTCTTTTCTATCAGATACGCAGTATTTT	CASSYSFLSDTQYF
NA	TRBJ2-6	NA	TRBV3-1/TRBV3-2	TGTGCCAGCAGCATCGGGACGTTTGGCTCTGGGGCCAACGTCCTGACTTTC	CASSIGTFGSGANVLTF
NA	TRBJ1-6	NA	TRBV3-1/TRBV3-2	TGTGCCAGCAGCCAGGCCAATTCACCCCTCCACTTT	CASSQANSPLHF
NA	TRBJ1-6	TRBD1	TRBV5-1	TGCGCCAGCAGCTTGGGGACAGGGGATAATTCACCCCTCCACTTT	CASSLGTGDNSPLHF
once	TRBJ2-7	TRBD2	TRBV11-2	TGTGCCAGCAGCTTACCCCCCGGGAGGGTATACGAGCAGTACTTC	CASSLPPGRVYEQYF
NA	TRBJ2-5	TRBD2	TRBV10-3	TGTGCCATCAGTGAGCAGCCTAGCGGGGCGGCAGAGACCCAGTACTTC	CAISEQPSGAAETQYF
NA	TRBJ2-1	TRBD1	TRBV5-4	TGTGCCAGCAGCTCAGACCTCGCAGGGGGCAATGAGCAGTTCTTC	CASSSDLAGGNEQFF